One TCR beta chain is described in this entry. Its target is unknown. This sample was included in a study of blood T cells in healthy people across ages. General study findings and limits: A greater number of naive CD4+ cells and higher diversity distinguished long-lived donors from aged donors. Older age went with lower TCR beta diversity per million T cells, in a roughly linear way.

Combining a sample-barcoded 5' primer with a J-beta primer mix, a second PCR ran for roughly 7 to 11 cycles. From the 5' RACE reads, TCRdb called clonotypes with MiXCR, one entry per CDR3 protein. The sample has about 670,000 distinct CDR3 sequences, 40% to 45% seen once; the top ten hold 30%. Trimming took off 5 bases at V and 4 bases at J, with 15 bases between the two ends. The CDR3 length is 14 residues. Germline CDR1 GTSNPN, CDR2 SVGIG (reference sequence). Sequencing input: blood. The rearrangement uses TRBV30 and TRBJ2-1, with D possibly matching TRBD2 (5 bases). This TCR came from a man aged 80 or over in good health. CDR3 sequence reads: CAWSLGRSYNEQFF. As DNA, the CDR3 is TGTGCCTGGTCCCTGGGGAGATCTTACAATGAGCAGTTCTTC.